This TCR beta chain was recovered during a study of blood T cells in healthy people across ages. Study-level findings and limits: PBMCs left unsorted prevented a conclusive naive versus antigen-experienced comparison.

This clonotype was counted a few times. Its antigen is not identified. The germline V gene encodes CDR1 MNHNS and CDR2 SASEGT. Trimming stripped 6 bases from V and 4 bases from J, with 28 bases between. CDR3 length: 20 residues. Next came a second PCR, run for roughly 7 to 12 cycles, which used a sample-barcoded 5' primer along with a J-beta primer mix. TCRdb redid the calling of the 5' RACE reads with MiXCR, one entry per CDR3 protein. Here the sample spans nearly 800,000 distinct CDR3 sequences, around 25% being singletons. The same data also contributed to another study, on T cells of mothers and their children. That publication notes: Second-round PCR products received sample barcodes and 2-4 random nucleotides from the M1S primer. From each mother came over 8 million TCR beta CDR3 reads, and from each child came 2.5 million to 3.5 million.

The receptor's source is a boy between 10 and 17 years old in good health. V is TRBV6-1 and J is TRBJ2-6, with a tentative D call TRBD1 (7 bases). The sample was blood. For the CDR3, the DNA is TGTGCCAGCAGGCCCACGCTAGGAGGGGGCCAATCATCAGGGGCCAACGTCCTGACTTTC. Amino acids: CASRPTLGGGQSSGANVLTF.